Presented here are 25 T cell receptor beta chains from one specimen sequenced in a study of T cells in Graves' hyperthyroidism and ophthalmopathy. Using RNA transcripts as the source, TCR beta CDR3 regions were amplified. The primer set for the first-round RT-PCR of the TCR CDR3 was HTBI. TCRdb called the multiplex PCR reads again in MiXCR, with one record for every CDR3 protein. The sample has under 400,000 distinct CDR3 sequences, about 20% seen once. Sequenced input: blood. These receptors all come from a woman aged 50 to 60 with Graves' hyperthyroidism.

This chain links TRBV6-1 with TRBJ1-2, with a tentative D call TRBD1 (6 bases). The germline gives CDR1 MNHNS, CDR2 SASEGT. This CDR3 comprises 14 residues. Trimming removed 5 bases at V and 6 bases at J, with 16 bases between. The CDR3 region has the DNA TGTGCCAGCAGTTATACAGGGTTATCTGATGGCTACACCTTC. Translation: CASSYTGLSDGYTF.

In its sample, this clonotype was seen a few times. The gene calls are TRBV19 and TRBJ1-2; no definite D call. Per the germline V gene, CDR1 is LNHDA and CDR2 is SQIVND (reference sequence). Deletions cut 4 bases from V and 0 bases from J, with 12 bases between. The CDR3 runs to 15 residues. The CDR3 reads CASSTRRVTNYGYTF. DNA for the CDR3: TGTGCCAGTAGTACGAGAAGGGTGACTAACTATGGCTACACCTTC. Variable domain in full (rest from reference TRBV19 and TRBJ1-2): DGGITQSPKYLFRKEGQNVTLSCEQNLNHDAMYWYRQDPGQGLRLIYYSQIVNDFQKGDIAEGYSVSREKKESFPLTVTSAQKNPTAFYLCASSTRRVTNYGYTFGSGTRLTVV.

This clonotype has a handful of counts. The CDR3 region is CASSYSFSRSNEKLFF. The CDR3 DNA reads as TGTGCCAGCAGTTACTCGTTTTCCAGGAGTAATGAAAAACTGTTTTTT. The rearrangement uses TRBV6-6 and TRBJ1-4; D call uncertain. This CDR3 comprises 16 residues. V gave up 0 bases and J gave up 4 bases, with 12 bases separating them. Germline values: CDR1 MNHNY, CDR2 SVGAGI (reference sequence).

In its sample, this clonotype was seen many times. The chain couples TRBV2 to TRBJ2-7; the D is unclear. V lost 1 base to trimming and J lost 3 bases, with 16 bases between them. Germline V CDR1 and CDR2: SNHLY, FYNNEI. The CDR3 consists of 16 residues. The CDR3 DNA is TGTGCCAGCAGTGAAGGGCTGGCAGCCTTCATCTACGAGCAGTACGTC. This gives the protein CASSEGLAAFIYEQYV.

This clonotype was detected ten times or more. The chain couples TRBV2 to TRBJ1-1; TRBD1 aligns across 7 bases. J was trimmed by 0 bases and V by 4 bases; bases with no gene match: 5. The CDR3 is 15 residues long. Germline-derived CDR1 and CDR2 are SNHLY and FYNNEI. The CDR3 loop reads CASSGQGDLNTEAFF. DNA of the CDR3: TGTGCCAGCAGTGGCCAGGGGGATTTGAACACTGAAGCTTTCTTT.

This clonotype was seen a few times. This chain connects TRBV9 to TRBJ2-4; a possible D gene is TRBD1 (6 bases). In germline, CDR1 is SGDLS, CDR2 YYNGEE. The CDR3 consists of 16 residues. The V end was cut by 0 bases, the J end by 1 base, with 11 bases between. The CDR3 reads CASSVGGGDAKNIQYF. DNA for the CDR3: TGTGCCAGCAGCGTAGGTGGGGGCGATGCCAAAAACATTCAGTACTTC.

This clonotype has just a few counts. This chain links TRBV27 with TRBJ1-5; 11 nucleotides match TRBD1. The CDR3 consists of 16 residues. Germline lookup yields CDR1 MNHEY and CDR2 SMNVEV (reference sequence). V lost 5 bases, J lost 3 bases, and 6 bases stayed unmatched. The CDR3 nucleotides are TGTGCCAGCAGTCTCCGGGGACAGGGGGACAATCAGCCCCAGCATTTT. Translated, it gives CASSLRGQGDNQPQHF.

This clonotype has ten or more counts. In nucleotides, the CDR3 is TGTGCCAGCAGCTTAGACAGGGACGAGCAGTACTTC. Protein: CASSLDRDEQYF. The chain joins TRBV7-2 to TRBJ2-7, with D possibly matching TRBD1 (6 bases). V gave up 1 base and J gave up 5 bases, with 6 bases separating them. The germline gives CDR1 SGHTA, CDR2 FQGNSA. The CDR3 consists of 12 residues.

This clonotype was recorded at least ten times. This chain's CDR3 is CSAGQGETQYF. The CDR3 DNA sequence: TGCAGTGCTGGACAGGGAGAGACCCAGTACTTC. The rearrangement joins TRBV20-1 to TRBJ2-5, with 8 bases aligning to TRBD1. After removal of 5 bases from V and 4 bases from J, the junction contained 0 bases not matched to a gene. Germline V lookup: CDR1 DFQATT, CDR2 SNEGSKA (reference sequence). The CDR3 consists of 11 residues.

In this sample, this clonotype turned up a few times. The rearrangement links TRBV2 to TRBJ2-1; D unresolved. V lost 6 bases and J lost 9, with 9 bases in between. The CDR3 is 11 amino acids. Germline V gene sequence: CDR1 SNHLY, CDR2 FYNNEI. The CDR3 here is CASRNYVEQFF. The CDR3 coding sequence is TGTGCCAGCAGGAATTACGTTGAGCAGTTCTTC.

This clonotype was detected ten times or more. The genes are TRBV11-1 and TRBJ1-6, with D maybe TRBD1 (5 bases). V lost 5 bases and J 7 bases, leaving 9 bases between the germline ends. The CDR3 runs to 13 residues. Germline V gene data show CDR1 as SGHAT and CDR2 as FQDESV (reference sequence). CDR3 region: CASSPHRNSPLHF. In DNA form, the CDR3 reads TGTGCCAGCAGCCCCCACAGGAATTCACCCCTCCACTTT.

A few counts support this clonotype. V usage is TRBV2 and J usage is TRBJ1-2; no reliable D call. The V gene lost 3 bases and the J gene lost 5 bases, with 7 bases spanning the gap. The CDR3 contains 12 residues. Per the germline V gene, CDR1 is SNHLY and CDR2 is FYNNEI. CDR3 in amino acids: CASSDFQYGYTF. Written as DNA, the CDR3 is TGTGCCAGCAGTGACTTCCAGTATGGCTACACCTTC.

About this clonotype: This may arise from a read error, as a much more abundant clone is one base away. The chain couples TRBV3-1 to TRBJ2-7; D uncertain. V lost 0 bases to trimming and J lost 6 bases, with 9 bases between them. CDR3 length equals 13 residues. Germline V gene lookup returns CDR1 LGHDT and CDR2 YNNKEL (reference sequence). Written as DNA, the CDR3 is TGTGCCAGCAGCCAAGAGCTTTATGGCGAGCAGTACGTC. Amino acids: CASSQELYGEQYV.

This clonotype appeared many times. V and J are TRBV6-1 and TRBJ2-1, with 10 bases aligning to TRBD2. The CDR3 extends over 14 amino acids. V lost 7 bases, J lost 3 bases, and 3 bases stayed unmatched. Per the germline V gene, CDR1 is MNHNS and CDR2 is SASEGT. CDR3 region: CASTPSGSYNEQFF. The CDR3 DNA is TGTGCCAGCACCCCTAGCGGGAGCTACAATGAGCAGTTCTTC.

This clonotype came up a few times. This chain uses TRBV5-1 with TRBJ2-5; D is unclear. There are 16 residues in the CDR3. V was cut by 0 bases and J by 0 bases, with 12 bases left in between. Germline CDR1 reads SGHRS; CDR2 reads YFSETQ. In DNA, the CDR3 is TGCGCCAGCAGCTTGGCCGGGCGGAACAACCAAGAGACCCAGTACTTC. Its protein product is CASSLAGRNNQETQYF.

This clonotype was observed a few times. The rearrangement links TRBV29-1 to TRBJ2-2; no firm D call. Trimming took off 5 bases at V and 0 bases at J, with 4 bases between the two ends. The CDR3 spans 12 residues. From germline, CDR1 is SQVTM and CDR2 ANQGSEA. As DNA, the CDR3 is TGCAGCGTTTCCGCGAACACCGGGGAGCTGTTTTTT. It encodes CSVSANTGELFF.

The sample holds many counts of this clonotype. The chain combines TRBV11-2 with TRBJ2-3; D gene unclear. V lost 0 bases and J 0 bases, leaving 13 bases between the germline ends. The CDR3 sequence is 17 residues long. Germline V gene lookup returns CDR1 SGHAT and CDR2 FQNNGV. In nucleotides, the CDR3 is TGTGCCAGCAGCTTAGAAGTGGGCAGACTTAGCACAGATACGCAGTATTTT. Its protein product is CASSLEVGRLSTDTQYF.

V usage is TRBV7-8 and J usage is TRBJ1-3, with D possibly matching TRBD1 (6 bases). V shed 5 bases and J shed 2 bases, with 13 bases lying between them. Germline V gives CDR1 SGHVS, CDR2 FQNEAQ. The CDR3 is 15 residues long. CDR3 in amino acids: CASSHGGRAGNTIYF. CDR3 DNA sequence: TGTGCCAGCAGCCATGGGGGGCGCGCTGGAAACACCATATATTTT.

The chain recombines TRBV15 with TRBJ2-7; 7 nucleotides agree with TRBD2. V dropped 0 bases and J dropped 3; count of bases not matched to a gene: 8. The CDR3 spans 16 residues. Germline CDR1 and CDR2: LNHNV and YYDKDF (reference sequence). CDR3 sequence (DNA): TGTGCCACCAGCAGAGATCTGAGCGGGACCCGCTACGAGCAGTACTTC. The encoded protein is CATSRDLSGTRYEQYF.

This clonotype was seen a few times. The CDR3 reads CASSVDPGPYNEQFF. In nucleotides, the CDR3 is TGTGCCAGCAGTGTCGATCCGGGCCCATACAATGAGCAGTTCTTC. The rearrangement uses TRBV28 and TRBJ2-1; D gene ambiguous. Germline values: CDR1 MDHEN, CDR2 SYDVKM. Trimming took 5 bases from V and 4 from J, leaving 15 bases between them. The CDR3 loop spans 15 amino acids.

The chain couples TRBV28 to TRBJ1-6, with 7 bases that match TRBD1. CDR1 is MDHEN and CDR2 is SYDVKM in the germline V gene. Trimming at V came to 6 bases and at J to 6 bases, leaving 8 bases not matched to a gene. CDR3 size: 15 residues. The CDR3 sequence: CASSYRGLGNSPLHF. The CDR3 bases are TGTGCCAGCAGCTACAGGGGTTTGGGTAATTCACCCCTCCACTTT.

The rearrangement uses TRBV5-8 and TRBJ2-7; D may match TRBD1 or TRBD2 (6 bases each). This CDR3 comprises 13 residues. The germline CDR1 and CDR2 sequences are SGHTS and YDEGEE. Trimming took off 4 bases at V and 6 bases at J, with 14 bases between the two ends. The CDR3 sequence: CASSPEGGLEQYF. The CDR3 region has the DNA TGTGCCAGCAGCCCAGAGGGGGGCCTCGAGCAGTACTTC.

There are many counts of this clonotype. The chain combines TRBV7-8 with TRBJ1-1; D ambiguous. The V and J ends lost 4 bases and 0 bases respectively, with 12 bases between them. This CDR3 is built from 15 residues. CDR1 is SGHVS and CDR2 is FQNEAQ in the germline V gene. The CDR3 DNA reads TGTGCCAGCAGCTCCGGACGGATTATGAACACTGAAGCTTTCTTT. It is translated as CASSSGRIMNTEAFF. Looking up the rest from reference TRBV7-8 and TRBJ1-1 gives the full variable domain: GAGVSQSPRYKVAKRGQDVALRCDPISGHVSLFWYQQALGQGPEFLTYFQNEAQLDKSGLPSDRFFAERPEGSVSTLKIQRTQQEDSAVYLCASSSGRIMNTEAFFGQGTRLTVV.

The chain joins TRBV11-2 to TRBJ2-1, with TRBD1 matching over 11 bases. The CDR3 has 16 amino acids. The V gene end was trimmed by 8 bases and the J gene end by 8 bases; junction bases not matched to a gene: 14. CDR1 is SGHAT and CDR2 is FQNNGV in the germline V gene. The CDR3 region has the DNA TGTGCCAGCTCAACCAACCGGGACAGGGGGTTGGATGAGCAGTTCTTC. Translated: CASSTNRDRGLDEQFF.

This clonotype has at least ten counts. This chain connects TRBV5-1 to TRBJ2-3, with 8 bases lining up with TRBD1. CDR3 length: 14 amino acids. In germline, CDR1 is SGHRS, CDR2 YFSETQ. The junction had 4 bases not matched to a gene; V was cut back by 4 bases and J by 3 bases. The CDR3 DNA reads TGCGCCAGCAGCGAGGGACAGGCTACAGATACGCAGTATTTT. Protein: CASSEGQATDTQYF.